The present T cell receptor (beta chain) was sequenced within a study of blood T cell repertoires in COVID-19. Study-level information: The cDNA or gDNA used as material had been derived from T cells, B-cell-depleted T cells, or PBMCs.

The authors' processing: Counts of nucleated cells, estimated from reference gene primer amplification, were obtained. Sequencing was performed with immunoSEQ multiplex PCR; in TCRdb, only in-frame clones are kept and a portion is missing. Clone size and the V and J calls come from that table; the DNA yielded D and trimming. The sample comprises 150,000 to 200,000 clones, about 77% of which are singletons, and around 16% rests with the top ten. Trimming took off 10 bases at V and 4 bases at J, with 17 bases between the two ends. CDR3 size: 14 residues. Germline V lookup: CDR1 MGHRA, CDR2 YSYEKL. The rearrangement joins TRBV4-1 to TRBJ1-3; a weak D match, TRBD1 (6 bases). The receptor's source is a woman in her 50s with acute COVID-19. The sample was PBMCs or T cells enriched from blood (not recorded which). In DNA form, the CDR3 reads TGCGCCACCGAACCGGGACAAGGAGGAAACACCATATATTTT. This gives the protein CATEPGQGGNTIYF.